The T cell receptor beta chain described here comes from a study of blood T cell repertoires in COVID-19. Membership in each cohort depended on participant-reported clinical history. Sequencing was performed with immunoSEQ multiplex PCR; in TCRdb, only in-frame clones are kept and a portion is missing. The sample yields about 430,000 clones, approximately 90% seen once. The material sequenced was PBMCs or T cells enriched from blood (not recorded which). The sequence was obtained from a woman aged 18-29 years who had been exposed to COVID-19.

Here the CDR3 DNA reads TGTGCCAGCAGAGTCAGGCTAGCGGGGAGCTACGAGCAGTACTTC. Amino acid sequence: CASRVRLAGSYEQYF. The chain recombines TRBV2 with TRBJ2-7; 9 nucleotides align to TRBD2. The CDR3 is 15 residues long. The V gene's germline CDR1 is SNHLY and CDR2 FYNNEI. Trimming cost V 6 bases and J 3 bases; bases outside gene matches: 9. Full variable domain (outside the CDR3, taken from reference TRBV2 and TRBJ2-7): EPEVTQTPSHQVTQMGQEVILRCVPISNHLYFYWYRQILGQKVEFLVSFYNNEISEKSEIFDDQFSVERPDGSNFTLKIRSTKLEDSAMYFCASRVRLAGSYEQYFGPGTRLTVT.